This TCR beta chain was recovered during a study of CDR3 diversity in severe acne. From the PCR reads, TCRdb called clonotypes with MiXCR, one entry per CDR3 protein. The table shows about 84,000 distinct CDR3 sequences, with 45% to 60% occurring only once. Germline assignment: CDR1 MNHEY and CDR2 SVGAGI. V shed 2 bases, J shed 4 bases, and the junction held 5 bases outside the gene matches. The CDR3 totals 15 residues. The chain employs TRBV6-5 and TRBJ2-5; 9 nucleotides align to TRBD1. This clonotype was sampled from a male donor in good health, without acne. The specimen sequenced was blood. Here the CDR3 reads CASSYPGQGRETQYF. CDR3 in DNA: TGTGCCAGCAGTTACCCGGGACAGGGTAGAGAGACCCAGTACTTC.